A single sample is the source of the 13 T cell receptor beta chains below, sequenced in a study of blood T cells in healthy people across ages. For the second PCR, which ran for 7 to 11 cycles, a sample-barcoded 5' primer and a J-beta primer mix were used. TCRdb reprocessed the 5' RACE reads via MiXCR and lists one record per CDR3 protein. Here the sample spans 850,000 to 950,000 distinct CDR3 sequences, 29% being singletons. Input material: blood. Receptors originate from an elderly woman in good health.

The chain has TRBV20-1 and TRBJ2-2; D is possibly TRBD2 (5 bases). The ends were cut back, 3 bases at V and 3 bases at J, with 14 bases in the middle. Germline loops: CDR1 DFQATT, CDR2 SNEGSKA (reference sequence). The length of the CDR3 is 15 residues. This CDR3 reads CSASPRTSHTGELFF. CDR3 nucleotide sequence: TGCAGTGCTAGTCCCCGGACTTCTCACACCGGGGAGCTGTTTTTT.

Concerning this clonotype: Compared with germline, one end of the junction differs, possibly owing to a read error. As DNA, the CDR3 is TGTGCCAGCACACCAGGGGCAGTTGAAGCTTTCTTT. Translated, it gives CASTPGAVEAFF. The V call is TRBV18, the J call TRBJ1-1; D possibly corresponds to TRBD1 (6 bases). The CDR3 runs 12 residues. Germline assignment: CDR1 KGHSH and CDR2 LQKENI.

In the case of this clonotype: This clone may be a read error of a much larger clone one base away. V is TRBV30 and J is TRBJ2-7; TRBD1 aligns across 7 bases. This CDR3 has 13 residues. Germline V gene data show CDR1 as GTSNPN and CDR2 as SVGIG (reference sequence). As DNA, the CDR3 is TGTGCCTGGAAGTTACAGGGGCTAAACGAGCAGGACTTC. Encoded protein: CAWKLQGLNEQDF.

This clonotype was observed many times. The chain recombines TRBV6-1 with TRBJ2-1; D remains unclear. Per the germline V gene, CDR1 is MNHNS and CDR2 is SASEGT. V was trimmed by 2 bases and J by 5 bases, leaving 13 bases between them. The CDR3 has 15 residues. The CDR3 here is CASSERLQVNNEQFF. The CDR3 bases are TGTGCCAGCAGTGAACGCCTTCAGGTGAACAATGAGCAGTTCTTC.

This clonotype was found a few times. A read error may explain this, as a much larger clone is one base away. This chain uses TRBV7-2 with TRBJ2-7; maybe TRBD2 (6 bases). Germline CDR1 reads SGHTA; CDR2 reads FQGNSA. The V gene lost 1 base and the J gene lost 7 bases, with 17 bases spanning the gap. The CDR3 is 15 residues long. The CDR3 sequence: CASSLGIREWGEQYF. CDR3 DNA: TGTGCCAGCAGCTTAGGAATTCGGGAGTGGGGGGAGCAGTACTTC.

Only one count was recorded for this clonotype. The chain employs TRBV29-1 and TRBJ2-2; 8 bases fit TRBD1. The V gene end was trimmed by 6 bases and the J gene end by 0 bases; junction bases not matched to a gene: 6. Germline CDR1 SQVTM, CDR2 ANQGSEA. The CDR3 is 15 residues long. The CDR3 DNA is TGCAGCGTACGGACAGGGATGGCGAACACCGGGGAGCTGTTTTTT. This encodes CSVRTGMANTGELFF.

The rearrangement joins TRBV6-2 or TRBV6-3 to TRBJ1-5; the match to TRBD1 covers 8 bases. The CDR3 extends over 17 amino acids. The germline V gene has CDR1 MNHEY and CDR2 SVGEGT. Germline trimming cut 7 bases from V and 0 bases from J; bases unmatched to any gene: 11. The CDR3 sequence: CASNPGDRSYSNQPQHF. In DNA, the CDR3 is TGTGCCAGCAATCCCGGGGACAGGTCTTATAGCAATCAGCCCCAGCATTTT.

The rearrangement links TRBV7-2 to TRBJ2-5; D unclear. Trimming shortened V by 2 bases and J by 11 bases, and 15 bases separated the two germline ends. Germline V gene sequence: CDR1 SGHTA, CDR2 FQGNSA. The CDR3 covers 13 residues. The CDR3 DNA follows: TGTGCCAGCAGCTTACCCCCTGGGGTTGAGCAGTACTTC. It is translated as CASSLPPGVEQYF.

Worth noting for this clonotype: A read error may explain this, as a much larger clone is one base away. This chain joins TRBV11-2 and TRBJ2-5, with 14 nucleotides matching TRBD2. The tail of the sequence fits TRBJ2-7 better, so the J call may be wrong. Germline CDR1 reads SGHAT; CDR2 reads FQNNGV. The CDR3 has 17 residues. The CDR3 DNA reads as TGTGCCAGCAGCTTAGGTGGGACTAGCGGGGGCTCCTACGAGCAGTACTTC. It encodes CASSLGGTSGGSYEQYF.

Comment on this clonotype: A much larger clone sits a single nucleotide away, making a read error possible. The rearrangement uses TRBV12-3 or TRBV12-4 and TRBJ2-7; 7 bases fit TRBD2. The CDR3 is 15 residues long. The ends lost 5 bases at V and 7 bases at J; junction bases unmatched: 14. The CDR3: CASSDTGTMANEQYF. Here the CDR3 DNA reads TGTGCCAGCAGTGACACCGGGACTATGGCCAATGAGCAGTACTTC.

This clonotype was observed at least ten times. The chain has TRBV30 and TRBJ2-1; 12 bases are a match to TRBD2. Looked up from germline, CDR1 is GTSNPN and CDR2 is SVGIG (reference sequence). This CDR3 is 14 amino acids long. Trimming removed 5 bases from V and 5 bases from J; junction bases left unmatched: 4. The CDR3 nucleotides are TGTGCCTGGGGGGGACTAGCGGGTAACAATGAGCAGTTCTTC. It codes for CAWGGLAGNNEQFF. Using reference TRBV30 and TRBJ2-1 for the parts outside the CDR3, the full variable domain is SQTIHQWPATLVQPVGSPLSLECTVEGTSNPNLYWYRQAAGRGLQLLFYSVGIGQISSEVPQNLSASRPQDRQFILSSKKLLLSDSGFYLCAWGGLAGNNEQFFGPGTRLTVL.

Many counts were recorded for this clonotype. This rearrangement joins TRBV9 to TRBJ2-1, with TRBD2 identical over 8 bases. Germline V CDR1 and CDR2: SGDLS, YYNGEE. V dropped 3 bases and J dropped 10; count of bases not matched to a gene: 3. The CDR3 loop spans 12 amino acids. CDR3 residues: CASSGTSGEQFF. In DNA, the CDR3 is TGTGCCAGCAGCGGAACTAGCGGAGAGCAGTTCTTC. The full variable domain, its missing parts supplied by reference TRBV9 and TRBJ2-1, is DSGVTQTPKHLITATGQRVTLRCSPRSGDLSVYWYQQSLDQGLQFLIQYYNGEERAKGNILERFSAQQFPDLHSELNLSSLELGDSALYFCASSGTSGEQFFGPGTRLTVL.

This clonotype appeared many times. This chain connects TRBV10-2 to TRBJ2-5, with 7 bases matching TRBD2. V shed 5 bases, J shed 7 bases, and the junction held 7 bases outside the gene matches. Germline CDR1 is WSHSY and CDR2 is SAAADI. This CDR3 is built from 13 residues. The CDR3 nucleotides are TGCGCCAGCAGTCGATTGTCTAGCGGGACCCAGTACTTC. This sequence encodes CASSRLSSGTQYF.